Below are 32 T cell receptor beta chains sequenced from a single sample in a study of blood T cell repertoires in COVID-19. Generated by immunoSEQ multiplex PCR, the TCRdb table keeps only in-frame clones and is missing some. The data hold about 100,000 clones, with approximately 80% observed a single time. Source material: peripheral blood. The origin of the receptors is a man aged 50-59 years with active or convalescent COVID-19.

V usage is TRBV7-2 and J usage is TRBJ1-5; 7 bases agree with TRBD1. The CDR3 spans 15 residues. The germline V gene has CDR1 SGHTA and CDR2 FQGNSA. The V segment lost 1 base and the J segment 3 bases; nucleotides outside the gene matches: 3. The CDR3 DNA follows: TGTGCCAGCAGCTTAGTACAGGGGTCCAATCAGCCCCAGCATTTT. Its translation: CASSLVQGSNQPQHF. The variable domain in full, with the rest retrieved from reference TRBV7-2 and TRBJ1-5, is GAGVSQSPSNKVTEKGKDVELRCDPISGHTALYWYRQSLGQGLEFLIYFQGNSAPDKSGLPSDRFSAERTGGSVSTLTIQRTQQEDSAVYLCASSLVQGSNQPQHFGDGTRLSIL.

This rearrangement joins TRBV5-6 to TRBJ1-6; tentatively, D is TRBD1 (6 bases). The germline gives CDR1 SGHDT, CDR2 YYEEEE. V was cut by 4 bases and J by 6 bases, with 11 bases left in between. This CDR3 contains 14 residues. CDR3 amino acids: CASSEDSFNSPLHF. CDR3 sequence (DNA): TGTGCCAGCAGCGAGGACAGCTTTAATTCACCCCTCCACTTT.

The chain combines TRBV7-9 with TRBJ1-2, with TRBD1 matching 9 bases. CDR1 and CDR2 (germline): SEHNR, FQNEAQ (reference sequence). V lost 1 base, J lost 6 bases, and 3 bases stayed unmatched. The CDR3 spans 14 residues. In nucleotides, the CDR3 is TGTGCCAGCAGCTTAGACAGGGGGCCAGATGGCTACACCTTC. It specifies CASSLDRGPDGYTF.

J is TRBJ1-2 and V is TRBV5-5; the match to TRBD1 covers 8 bases. Germline V lookup: CDR1 SGHKS, CDR2 YYEKEE (reference sequence). This CDR3 contains 14 residues. J lost 7 bases, V lost 0 bases, and 5 bases had no gene match. CDR3 bases: TGTGCCAGCAGCTTGGGGCAGGGGGCCGGTGGCTACACCTTC. As protein: CASSLGQGAGGYTF.

The V call is TRBV29-1, the J call TRBJ2-3; 9 bases are a match to TRBD1. CDR3 length equals 14 residues. The junction had 8 bases not matched to a gene; V was cut back by 8 bases and J by 2 bases. Germline CDR1 reads SQVTM; CDR2 reads ANQGSEA. The DNA of the CDR3 is TGCAGCACGAACCGGGACAGGGTCACAGATACGCAGTATTTT. This gives the protein CSTNRDRVTDTQYF.

The chain employs TRBV24-1 and TRBJ2-7, with a tentative D call TRBD2 (6 bases). Germline V CDR1 and CDR2: KGHDR, SFDVKD. V dropped 0 bases and J dropped 0 bases, with 11 bases sitting between them. This CDR3 comprises 16 residues. The CDR3 region is CATSDLSGSDSYEQYF. CDR3 DNA: TGTGCCACCAGTGATTTGAGCGGGTCCGACTCCTACGAGCAGTACTTC.

V is TRBV5-5 and J is TRBJ1-2; tentative D call: TRBD1 (6 bases). The V gene lost 0 bases and the J gene lost 5 bases, with 14 bases spanning the gap. The CDR3 runs to 15 residues. CDR1 is SGHKS and CDR2 is YYEKEE in the germline V gene (reference sequence). This chain's CDR3 is CASSLDAGVTYGYTF. CDR3 sequence (DNA): TGTGCCAGCAGCTTGGATGCAGGGGTTACTTATGGCTACACCTTC.

This rearrangement joins TRBV24-1 to TRBJ2-2; TRBD2 matches 11 bases. The CDR3 is 16 amino acids. The V gene end was trimmed by 5 bases and the J gene end by 0 bases; junction bases not matched to a gene: 1. CDR1 and CDR2 (germline): KGHDR, SFDVKD. The CDR3, as DNA: TGTGCCACCAGTGGACTAGCGGGGACGAACACCGGGGAGCTGTTTTTT. It codes for CATSGLAGTNTGELFF.

This sequence joins TRBV5-1 and TRBJ2-5, with D possibly TRBD2 on 5 matching bases. V was clipped by 4 bases and J by 1 base, with 14 bases between them. Germline CDR1 is SGHRS and CDR2 is YFSETQ. This CDR3 contains 15 residues. The CDR3 protein is CASSRTHRGQETQYF. CDR3 bases: TGCGCCAGCAGCCGTACCCACCGGGGCCAAGAGACCCAGTACTTC.

This clone appeared once. V is TRBV7-9 and J is TRBJ1-3, with 9 bases fitting TRBD1. CDR1 is SEHNR, CDR2 FQNEAQ, per germline (reference sequence). The ends lost 5 bases at V and 3 bases at J; junction bases unmatched: 8. CDR3 length: 16 residues. CDR3 sequence reads: CASSPPGTGLGNTIYF. CDR3 DNA: TGTGCCAGCAGCCCCCCCGGGACAGGGCTTGGAAACACCATATATTTT.

The rearrangement uses TRBV3-1 (or the pseudogene TRBV3-2) and TRBJ2-1; D is uncertain. Germline CDR1 reads LGHDT; CDR2 reads YNNKEL (reference sequence). The CDR3 contains 15 residues. The V end lost 2 bases, the J end lost 4 bases, and 12 bases lay between the germline ends. DNA of the CDR3: TGTGCCAGCAGCCAATCCCTAGGCGAGTACAATGAGCAGTTCTTC. Translation gives CASSQSLGEYNEQFF.

The chain combines TRBV3-1 (or the pseudogene TRBV3-2) with TRBJ1-1; weak D call: TRBD1 (5 bases). V lost 1 base, J lost 0 bases, and 12 bases lay in between. The CDR3 extends over 16 amino acids. Germline CDR1 and CDR2: LGHDT and YNNKEL (reference sequence). The CDR3: CASSQAQGVLNTEAFF. CDR3 nucleotides: TGTGCCAGCAGCCAAGCCCAGGGTGTCCTGAACACTGAAGCTTTCTTT.

This rearrangement joins TRBV6-1 to TRBJ2-5; D call uncertain. The germline V and J ends were trimmed by 3 bases and 2 bases, with 13 bases remaining between them. Germline CDR1 MNHNS, CDR2 SASEGT. CDR3 size: 15 residues. The CDR3 bases are TGTGCCAGCAGTGAGGAAGCGCTCCAGCAAGAGACCCAGTACTTC. Its protein is CASSEEALQQETQYF.

Only one count was recorded for this clone. V usage is TRBV3-1 (or the pseudogene TRBV3-2) and J usage is TRBJ2-6, with TRBD2 as a possible D gene (6 bases). The V end was cut by 4 bases, the J end by 2 bases, with 15 bases between. Germline assignment: CDR1 LGHDT and CDR2 YNNKEL (reference sequence). This CDR3 region has 17 residues. CDR3 amino acids: CASSPYPGEAGANVLTF. The CDR3 DNA follows: TGTGCCAGCAGCCCGTACCCGGGAGAGGCTGGGGCCAACGTCCTGACTTTC.

The chain carries TRBV6-5 and TRBJ2-7; D gene unclear. The CDR3 runs 11 residues. Trimming removed 2 bases from V and 8 bases from J, with 7 bases in between. Germline V gene sequence: CDR1 MNHEY, CDR2 SVGAGI. The CDR3 coding sequence is TGTGCCAGCAGTTACGGTGGCAAGCAGTACTTC. This gives the protein CASSYGGKQYF.

V and J are TRBV27 and TRBJ2-1, with D perhaps TRBD2 (5 bases). The germline gives CDR1 MNHEY, CDR2 SMNVEV (reference sequence). The CDR3 runs 12 residues. Trimming pared 7 bases from V and 6 bases from J, leaving 10 bases between. The CDR3 protein is CASMSGSNEQFF. The CDR3 DNA sequence: TGTGCCAGCATGAGTGGGAGCAATGAGCAGTTCTTC.

This clone was observed a handful of times. The chain links TRBV6-5 to TRBJ2-1; the D is unclear. Trimming removed 6 bases from V and 6 bases from J, with 15 bases in between. The CDR3 extends over 14 amino acids. The germline gives CDR1 MNHEY, CDR2 SVGAGI. CDR3 nucleotide sequence: TGTGCCAGCAGAACCCTCAAAGCCCCCAATGAGCAGTTCTTC. It is translated as CASRTLKAPNEQFF.

The J gene is TRBJ2-7, the V gene TRBV2; the match to TRBD1 covers 8 bases. Unmatched junction bases numbered 9, after V lost 4 bases and J lost 7 bases. The CDR3 has 14 amino acids. The germline gives CDR1 SNHLY, CDR2 FYNNEI. CDR3 bases: TGTGCCAGCAGTGTGGGGCAGGGGGCTGGGGAGCAGTACTTC. Its protein product is CASSVGQGAGEQYF.

The chain carries TRBV5-6 and TRBJ1-3, with D hard to call. The CDR3 covers 14 residues. The germline V and J ends were trimmed by 5 bases and 13 bases, with 22 bases remaining between them. Germline V gives CDR1 SGHDT, CDR2 YYEEEE. CDR3 nucleotides: TGTGCCAGCAGTATTAACCGGCGGTCGTCATCTATATATTTT. It encodes CASSINRRSSSIYF.

V is TRBV7-2 and J is TRBJ2-1; 11 nucleotides align to TRBD2. V shed 2 bases, J shed 9 bases, and the junction held 6 bases outside the gene matches. Germline V lookup: CDR1 SGHTA, CDR2 FQGNSA. This CDR3 has 15 residues. CDR3 residues: CASSLIVAGGGEQFF. In DNA form, the CDR3 reads TGTGCCAGCAGCTTAATTGTAGCGGGAGGGGGTGAGCAGTTCTTC.

The chain recombines TRBV18 with TRBJ2-5, with D perhaps TRBD2 (5 bases). CDR1 KGHSH and CDR2 LQKENI come from the germline V gene. The CDR3 runs 14 residues. V lost 5 bases to trimming and J lost 2 bases, with 12 bases between them. For the CDR3, the DNA is TGTGCCAGCTCATGGACCACTAGGCAAGAGACCCAGTACTTC. Protein product: CASSWTTRQETQYF.

The chain recombines TRBV24-1 with TRBJ1-2, with D maybe TRBD1 (6 bases). The germline V gene encodes CDR1 KGHDR and CDR2 SFDVKD. The CDR3 is 14 residues long. The V gene lost 1 base and the J gene lost 4 bases, with 9 bases spanning the gap. The DNA for the CDR3 is TGTGCCACCAGTGATTTTACCAGGGGCTATGGCTACACCTTC. Residues: CATSDFTRGYGYTF.

V gene TRBV24-1 combines with J gene TRBJ1-5; D ambiguous. The CDR3 length is 15 residues. The germline V gene encodes CDR1 KGHDR and CDR2 SFDVKD. Trimming removed 3 bases from V and 6 bases from J, with 14 bases in between. CDR3 residues: CATSDGQVVGQPQHF. The CDR3 DNA sequence: TGTGCCACCAGTGATGGCCAGGTTGTCGGTCAGCCCCAGCATTTT.

This chain uses TRBV9 with TRBJ2-1, with 7 bases identical to TRBD2. The CDR3 totals 15 residues. V dropped 1 base and J dropped 7; count of bases not matched to a gene: 8. CDR1 SGDLS and CDR2 YYNGEE come from the germline V gene. CDR3 sequence: CASSVSGGSWNEQFF. CDR3 bases: TGTGCCAGCAGCGTAAGTGGCGGGAGCTGGAATGAGCAGTTCTTC.

This clone was seen a handful of times. This rearrangement joins TRBV30 to TRBJ2-1; D possibly corresponds to TRBD2 (6 bases). This CDR3 is 14 amino acids long. Between the trimmed V and J ends, which lost 2 bases and 8 bases, there was a span of 16 bases. Germline CDR1 GTSNPN, CDR2 SVGIG (reference sequence). CDR3 sequence (DNA): TGTGCCTGGAGTTATGGGGGGAGTAGAGATGAGCAGTTCTTC. It is translated as CAWSYGGSRDEQFF.

The gene calls are TRBV24-1 and TRBJ1-5, with unresolved D. The CDR3 extends over 14 amino acids. Germline CDR1 and CDR2: KGHDR and SFDVKD. Between the trimmed V and J ends, which lost 0 bases and 4 bases, there was a span of 6 bases. The CDR3 DNA follows: TGTGCCACCAGTGATTTGGCAGGAAATCAGCCCCAGCATTTT. It codes for CATSDLAGNQPQHF.

The CDR3 sequence is CASSRTAIAGGGTPRDTQYF. The CDR3 region has the DNA TGTGCCAGCAGCAGAACGGCCATAGCGGGAGGCGGAACCCCAAGAGATACGCAGTATTTT. The J gene is TRBJ2-3, the V gene TRBV2; 10 bases match TRBD2. Per the germline V gene, CDR1 is SNHLY and CDR2 is FYNNEI. The length of the CDR3 is 20 residues. V trimming: 6 bases; J trimming: 5 bases; junction bases outside the gene matches: 23.

The chain uses TRBV19 and TRBJ1-1, with unresolved D. The CDR3 length is 13 residues. Germline lookup yields CDR1 LNHDA and CDR2 SQIVND (reference sequence). V shed 7 bases and J shed 1 base, with 10 bases lying between them. CDR3 residues: CASNAYWNTEAFF. The CDR3, as DNA: TGTGCCAGTAACGCCTATTGGAACACTGAAGCTTTCTTT.

J is TRBJ2-7 and V is TRBV30; 8 nucleotides match TRBD1. The CDR3 spans 14 residues. V was clipped by 5 bases and J by 6 bases; unmatched bases: 12. Germline CDR1 and CDR2: GTSNPN and SVGIG (reference sequence). As DNA, the CDR3 is TGTGCCTGGCAAAAAGGGGCAGGGGGCCTCGAGCAGTACTTC. This encodes CAWQKGAGGLEQYF.

The chain has TRBV18 and TRBJ2-2, with 11 bases that match TRBD2. V shed 3 bases and J 12 bases; nucleotides not matched to a gene: 12. The germline CDR1 and CDR2 sequences are KGHSH and LQKENI. This CDR3 has 16 amino acids. Here the CDR3 DNA reads TGTGCCAGCTCACCCAATACATTACTAGCGGGAGTAAAGCTGTTTTTT. This encodes CASSPNTLLAGVKLFF.

This chain links TRBV3-1 (or the pseudogene TRBV3-2) with TRBJ2-2, with a possible D match to TRBD1 (5 bases). Germline CDR1 is LGHDT and CDR2 is YNNKEL (reference sequence). The V and J ends lost 4 bases and 6 bases respectively, with 15 bases between them. The CDR3 contains 15 residues. The CDR3, as DNA: TGTGCCAGCAGCCTGATGGGTGCAGGGTCCGGGGAGCTGTTTTTT. Translation gives CASSLMGAGSGELFF.

The V call is TRBV5-1, the J call TRBJ1-1; D not resolved. CDR1 and CDR2 from the germline V gene are SGHRS and YFSETQ. This CDR3 spans 15 amino acids. Trimming stripped 0 bases from V and 2 bases from J, with 11 bases between. DNA for the CDR3: TGCGCCAGCAGCTTGGCCGGCGGGGTAAACACTGAAGCTTTCTTT. Amino acids: CASSLAGGVNTEAFF. The full variable domain, completed using reference TRBV5-1 and TRBJ1-1, is KAGVTQTPRYLIKTRGQQVTLSCSPISGHRSVSWYQQTPGQGLQFLFEYFSETQRNKGNFPGRFSGRQFSNSRSEMNVSTLELGDSALYLCASSLAGGVNTEAFFGQGTRLTVV.